This passage covers 18 T cell receptor beta chains from one sample sequenced in a study of technical replicates of blood from a handful of donors (dated by TCRdb to about 2017). The library came from the immunoSEQ multiplex PCR assay. TCRdb holds this immuneACCESS table with in-frame rearrangements only. Some clones are missing; in checked studies, unresolved V genes explain under half, and the rest has no known cause. The sample includes approximately 80,000 clones, with approximately 90% observed a single time. Jointly, the top ten make up 0.35% to 0.45% of the sample. The source material was T cells isolated from PBMCs. These receptors originate from a human donor in good health.

The chain carries TRBV18 and TRBJ1-5, with D tentatively TRBD1 (6 bases). The V gene's germline CDR1 is KGHSH and CDR2 LQKENI. CDR3 length: 14 residues. V gave up 9 bases and J gave up 4 bases, with 16 bases separating them. The CDR3 DNA reads TGTGCCAGTTCGGGACAACCACCGAATCAGCCCCAGCATTTT. Amino acids: CASSGQPPNQPQHF.

The chain employs TRBV6-5 and TRBJ2-2; TRBD2 agrees at 8 bases. Germline V gene data show CDR1 as MNHEY and CDR2 as SVGAGI. The CDR3 runs 14 residues. The V and J ends lost 2 bases and 7 bases, in that order; junction bases with no gene match: 3. The CDR3 coding sequence is TGTGCCAGCAGTTACCTGACTAGCGACGGGGAGCTGTTTTTT. Its translation is CASSYLTSDGELFF.

CDR3 residues: CASSLRLLAGAGSYEQYF. In DNA, the CDR3 is TGTGCCAGCAGCTTGAGGTTACTAGCGGGAGCGGGGTCCTACGAGCAGTACTTC. The V gene is TRBV5-8, the J gene TRBJ2-7, with 11 bases that match TRBD2. From germline, CDR1 is SGHTS and CDR2 YDEGEE. The V gene end was trimmed by 1 base and the J gene end by 1 base; junction bases not matched to a gene: 10. The CDR3 runs 18 residues.

The chain has TRBV19 and TRBJ2-2, with 8 bases lining up with TRBD1. CDR1 is LNHDA, CDR2 SQIVND, per germline (reference sequence). The CDR3 runs to 15 residues. V lost 6 bases, J lost 5 bases, and 8 bases stayed unmatched. The CDR3 reads CASSPGTGGTGELFF. DNA for the CDR3: TGTGCCAGTAGCCCCGGGACAGGTGGGACCGGGGAGCTGTTTTTT.

This clone was detected only once. The chain employs TRBV28 and TRBJ2-7; 11 nucleotides align to TRBD2. V lost 3 bases and J lost 2; bases outside the gene matches: 15. This CDR3 has 19 amino acids. CDR1 and CDR2 from the germline V gene are MDHEN and SYDVKM. The CDR3 loop reads CASSFSRAPIAGGTYEQYF. In DNA form, the CDR3 reads TGTGCCAGCAGTTTTTCGAGAGCCCCGATAGCGGGAGGGACCTACGAGCAGTACTTC.

The rearrangement uses TRBV7-3 and TRBJ2-7; 12 bases fit TRBD2. This CDR3 comprises 15 residues. Germline V gives CDR1 SGHTA, CDR2 FQGTGA. Unmatched junction bases numbered 5, after V lost 6 bases and J lost 2 bases. The CDR3 nucleotides are TGTGCCAGCAGGCGAGGACTAGCGGGAACCTACGAGCAGTACTTC. Translated, it gives CASRRGLAGTYEQYF.

The rearrangement joins TRBV7-9 to TRBJ1-1; D uncertain. The CDR3 has 14 amino acids. Trimming cost V 5 bases and J 1 base, with 11 bases left between them. Looked up from germline, CDR1 is SEHNR and CDR2 is FQNEAQ (reference sequence). CDR3 sequence: CASSPPTGNTEAFF. CDR3 DNA: TGTGCCAGCAGCCCACCCACGGGGAACACTGAAGCTTTCTTT. Based on the CDR3 plus reference TRBV7-9 and TRBJ1-1, the full variable domain is DTGVSQNPRHKITKRGQNVTFRCDPISEHNRLYWYRQTLGQGPEFLTYFQNEAQLEKSRLLSDRFSAERPKGSFSTLEIQRTEQGDSAMYLCASSPPTGNTEAFFGQGTRLTVV.

A single count supports this clone. The V gene is TRBV6-5, the J gene TRBJ2-3, with D possibly matching TRBD2 (6 bases). The CDR3 covers 13 residues. The V end was cut by 5 bases, the J end by 2 bases, with 8 bases between. CDR1 and CDR2 (germline): MNHEY, SVGAGI. In DNA, the CDR3 is TGTGCCAGCAGTGGAGGGTACACAGATACGCAGTATTTT. Translation: CASSGGYTDTQYF.

This sequence joins TRBV2 and TRBJ2-7; 13 nucleotides line up with TRBD2. The J segment lost 2 bases and the V segment lost 7 bases, leaving 5 bases of the junction unmatched. Germline assignment: CDR1 SNHLY and CDR2 FYNNEI. The CDR3 consists of 15 residues. The CDR3 here is CASKPGLAGPYEQYF. The CDR3 DNA is TGTGCCAGCAAACCGGGACTAGCGGGACCCTACGAGCAGTACTTC.

This chain uses TRBV5-4 with TRBJ1-1; 7 bases map to TRBD1. The germline CDR1 and CDR2 sequences are SGHNT and YYREEE (reference sequence). V shed 3 bases and J 0 bases; nucleotides not matched to a gene: 2. The CDR3 loop spans 14 amino acids. DNA of the CDR3: TGTGCCAGCAGCTACAGGGGCATGAACACTGAAGCTTTCTTT. Amino acid sequence: CASSYRGMNTEAFF.

In its sample, this clone was seen once. The genes are TRBV2 and TRBJ2-1, with 8 positions matching TRBD2. J was trimmed by 9 bases and V by 8 bases; bases with no gene match: 9. CDR3 size: 13 residues. From germline, CDR1 is SNHLY and CDR2 FYNNEI. The CDR3 spells CASAGLDLSEQFF. DNA of the CDR3: TGTGCCAGCGCGGGACTAGATTTAAGTGAGCAGTTCTTC.

This clone was detected only a few times. This rearrangement joins TRBV4-3 to TRBJ1-5; 8 nucleotides agree with TRBD1. This CDR3 is 15 amino acids long. Unmatched junction bases numbered 7, after V lost 2 bases and J lost 7 bases. CDR1 is LGHNA and CDR2 is YSLEER in the germline V gene. CDR3 sequence: CASSQQTGAQQPQHF. The CDR3 nucleotides are TGCGCCAGCAGCCAACAGACAGGGGCGCAACAGCCCCAGCATTTT.

The chain joins TRBV5-6 to TRBJ2-7; D gene ambiguous. Trimming stripped 0 bases from V and 1 base from J, with 11 bases between. Germline CDR1 SGHDT, CDR2 YYEEEE. This CDR3 is 15 amino acids long. The CDR3 loop is CASSLVWQYSYEQYF. Written as DNA, the CDR3 is TGTGCCAGCAGCTTGGTGTGGCAGTATTCCTACGAGCAGTACTTC.

The chain employs TRBV7-9 and TRBJ1-1; the D gene is possibly TRBD1 (6 bases). V was shortened by 3 bases and J by 4 bases, with 12 bases between the two germline ends. Germline V gene sequence: CDR1 SEHNR, CDR2 FQNEAQ (reference sequence). This CDR3 has 14 residues. The CDR3 sequence: CASSFGQQGTEAFF. CDR3 coding DNA: TGTGCCAGCAGCTTCGGACAGCAGGGCACTGAAGCTTTCTTT.

This clone turned up a few times. The rearrangement joins TRBV6-1 to TRBJ1-3; no clear D gene. The V and J ends lost 1 base and 0 bases respectively, with 7 bases between them. This CDR3 contains 15 residues. Germline V gene lookup returns CDR1 MNHNS and CDR2 SASEGT. CDR3: CASSEGHYSGNTIYF. The CDR3 DNA is TGTGCCAGCAGTGAAGGACATTACTCTGGAAACACCATATATTTT.

This clone was seen just once. The gene calls are TRBV19 and TRBJ2-1; perhaps TRBD1 as D (5 bases). CDR1 and CDR2 (germline): LNHDA, SQIVND (reference sequence). V was shortened by 5 bases and J by 7 bases, with 18 bases between the two germline ends. The CDR3 covers 15 residues. The CDR3 region is CASSYQGREGNEQFF. DNA of the CDR3: TGTGCCAGTAGTTATCAGGGCCGAGAAGGGAATGAGCAGTTCTTC.

This chain connects TRBV19 to TRBJ1-2, with 8 nucleotides matching TRBD1. Trimming took 5 bases from V and 4 from J; bases not matched to a gene: 6. There are 14 residues in the CDR3. The germline V gene has CDR1 LNHDA and CDR2 SQIVND (reference sequence). The CDR3 DNA follows: TGTGCCAGTAGTGCCAGGACAGGGACCTATGGCTACACCTTC. It encodes CASSARTGTYGYTF.

The J gene is TRBJ2-1, the V gene TRBV5-6, with a tentative D call TRBD1 (5 bases). Germline V lookup: CDR1 SGHDT, CDR2 YYEEEE. V was cut by 1 base and J by 4 bases, with 15 bases left in between. There are 16 residues in the CDR3. CDR3 amino acids: CASSLKPHDSYNEQFF. The DNA of the CDR3 is TGTGCCAGCAGCTTGAAACCGCATGACAGTTACAATGAGCAGTTCTTC.